These 7 T cell receptor beta chains share one sample of origin, sequenced in a study of blood T cell repertoires in COVID-19. This table comes from immunoSEQ multiplex PCR, and its TCRdb copy is limited to in-frame clones, with some not included. The data hold more than 85,000 clones, with roughly 85% observed a single time. Sequencing was done on a sample of PBMCs or T cells enriched from blood (not recorded which). Receptor source: a woman aged 45-65 years who had recovered from COVID-19.

A few counts support this clone. V and J are TRBV5-6 and TRBJ2-7, with D possibly matching TRBD1 (5 bases). The CDR3 loop spans 14 amino acids. V lost 1 base and J lost 2, with 10 bases in between. CDR1 is SGHDT, CDR2 YYEEEE, per germline. Here the CDR3 reads CASSLSQGPYEQYF. As DNA, the CDR3 is TGTGCCAGCAGCTTGTCGCAGGGTCCCTACGAGCAGTACTTC.

The chain couples TRBV5-1 to TRBJ1-4; TRBD1 matches at 7 bases. V lost 4 bases to trimming and J lost 2 bases; unmatched junction nucleotides: 11. CDR1 and CDR2 from the germline V gene are SGHRS and YFSETQ. This CDR3 is built from 17 residues. Written as DNA, the CDR3 is TGCGCCAGCAGCACACGGACAGGACAACCTACTAATGAAAAACTGTTTTTT. It translates to CASSTRTGQPTNEKLFF.

The chain employs TRBV2 and TRBJ2-5; no clear D gene. In germline, CDR1 is SNHLY, CDR2 FYNNEI. The CDR3 is made up of 10 amino acids. Trimming cost V 8 bases and J 6 bases, with 7 bases left between them. CDR3: CASSVQTQYF. The CDR3 DNA sequence: TGTGCCAGCTCAGTGCAGACCCAGTACTTC.

The CDR3 loop reads CASRQTGAEGGYTF. CDR3 DNA: TGTGCCAGCAGGCAGACAGGGGCTGAGGGTGGCTACACCTTC. The chain uses TRBV6-5 and TRBJ1-2; 8 nucleotides agree with TRBD1. V lost 6 bases, J lost 7 bases, and 10 bases stayed unmatched. Looked up from germline, CDR1 is MNHEY and CDR2 is SVGAGI. This CDR3 comprises 14 residues.

The chain joins TRBV11-2 to TRBJ2-3; tentative D call: TRBD1 (5 bases). The V end lost 5 bases, the J end lost 4 bases, and 13 bases lay between the germline ends. The CDR3 runs to 14 residues. The V gene's germline CDR1 is SGHAT and CDR2 FQNNGV. CDR3 nucleotide sequence: TGTGCCAGCAGCCTCAGTTACAGGTCAGATACGCAGTATTTT. Amino acids: CASSLSYRSDTQYF. Drawing the rest from reference TRBV11-2 and TRBJ2-3, the complete variable domain is EAGVAQSPRYKIIEKRQSVAFWCNPISGHATLYWYQQILGQGPKLLIQFQNNGVVDDSQLPKDRFSAERLKGVDSTLKIQPAKLEDSAVYLCASSLSYRSDTQYFGPGTRLTVL.

The chain employs TRBV2 and TRBJ1-5; the match to TRBD1 covers 8 bases. The CDR3 sequence is 14 residues long. The trim removed 3 bases at V and 4 bases at J, leaving 2 bases unmatched. Germline V gene data show CDR1 as SNHLY and CDR2 as FYNNEI. The CDR3 sequence: CASSDRDRNQPQHF. In nucleotides, the CDR3 is TGTGCCAGCAGTGATAGGGACAGGAATCAGCCCCAGCATTTT.

The rearrangement links TRBV6-6 to TRBJ2-1; 15 bases line up with TRBD2. Germline-derived CDR1 and CDR2 are MNHNY and SVGAGI (reference sequence). V lost 5 bases and J lost 7; bases outside the gene matches: 9. The CDR3 length is 17 residues. The CDR3 nucleotides are TGTGCCAGCAGTCTCGGACTAGCGGGGGGGTTTGGAAATGAGCAGTTCTTC. Protein product: CASSLGLAGGFGNEQFF.